This T cell receptor (beta chain) was obtained from a study of T cell repertoires in cytomegalovirus infection. Points from the study as a whole: Based on cumulative public TCR beta family frequency, carriers of CMV plus the relevant HLA were identified.

Each CDR3 protein gets one entry after TCRdb re-called the reads with MiXCR. The data hold 380,000 or so distinct CDR3 sequences, with about 32% observed a single time. Trimming cost V 5 bases and J 5 bases, with 18 bases left between them. The CDR3 totals 15 residues. Germline CDR1 is MDHEN and CDR2 is SYDVKM. This clonotype was seen more than once but under ten times. Its antigen remains unidentified. This sequence originates from a human donor in good health (CMV status not recorded). Some clones in this sample may be carry-over from other donors' samples. The sample consisted of cultured PBMCs, taken from culture after CMV antigen stimulation. The rearrangement uses TRBV28 and TRBJ1-2; D gene unclear. The CDR3 DNA follows: TGTGCCAGCAGTCTAGGCCTCGGTGGGATTTATGGCTACACCTTC. This sequence encodes CASSLGLGGIYGYTF.